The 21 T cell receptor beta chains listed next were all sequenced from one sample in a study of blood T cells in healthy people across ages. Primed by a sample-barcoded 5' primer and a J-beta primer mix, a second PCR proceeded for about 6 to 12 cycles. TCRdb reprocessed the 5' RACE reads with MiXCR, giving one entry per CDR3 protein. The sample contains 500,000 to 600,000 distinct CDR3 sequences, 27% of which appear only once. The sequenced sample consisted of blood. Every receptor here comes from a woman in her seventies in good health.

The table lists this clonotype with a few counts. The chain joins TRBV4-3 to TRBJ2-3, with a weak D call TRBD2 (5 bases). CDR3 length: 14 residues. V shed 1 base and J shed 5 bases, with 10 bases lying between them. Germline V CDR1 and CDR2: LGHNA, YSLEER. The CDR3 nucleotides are TGCGCCAGCAGCCAAGTAGGAGGATTAGATACGCAGTATTTT. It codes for CASSQVGGLDTQYF.

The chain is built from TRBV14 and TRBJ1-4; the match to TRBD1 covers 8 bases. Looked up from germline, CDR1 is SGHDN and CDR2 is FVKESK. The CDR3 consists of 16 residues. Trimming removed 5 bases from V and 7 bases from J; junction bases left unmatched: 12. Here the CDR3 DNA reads TGTGCCAGCAGCACATACAGGGGGGGCGCAAGTGAAAAACTGTTTTTT. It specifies CASSTYRGGASEKLFF.

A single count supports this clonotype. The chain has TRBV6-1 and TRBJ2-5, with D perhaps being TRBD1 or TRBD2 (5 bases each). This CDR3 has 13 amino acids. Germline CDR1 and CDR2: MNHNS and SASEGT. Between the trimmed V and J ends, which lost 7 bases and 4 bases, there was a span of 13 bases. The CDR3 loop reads CASIRRGGETQYF. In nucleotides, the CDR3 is TGTGCCAGCATAAGACGTGGGGGAGAGACCCAGTACTTC.

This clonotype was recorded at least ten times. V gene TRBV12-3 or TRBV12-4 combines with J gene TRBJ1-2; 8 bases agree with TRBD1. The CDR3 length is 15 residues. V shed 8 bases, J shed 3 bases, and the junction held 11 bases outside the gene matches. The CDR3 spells CASSPSGQGDYGYTF. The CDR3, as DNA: TGTGCCAGCTCCCCCAGCGGACAGGGTGACTATGGCTACACCTTC.

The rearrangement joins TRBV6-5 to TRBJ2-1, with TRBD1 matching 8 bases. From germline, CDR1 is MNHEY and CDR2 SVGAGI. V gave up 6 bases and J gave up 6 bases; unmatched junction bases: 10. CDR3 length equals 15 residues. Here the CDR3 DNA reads TGTGCCAGCAGCCCCGGACAGGGAGAAACCAATGAGCAGTTCTTC. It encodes CASSPGQGETNEQFF.

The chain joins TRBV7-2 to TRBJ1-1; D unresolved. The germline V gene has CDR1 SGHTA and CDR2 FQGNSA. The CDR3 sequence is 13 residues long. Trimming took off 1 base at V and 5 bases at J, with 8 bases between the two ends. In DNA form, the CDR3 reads TGTGCCAGCAGCTTAGGGCGTCATACTGAAGCTTTCTTT. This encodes CASSLGRHTEAFF.

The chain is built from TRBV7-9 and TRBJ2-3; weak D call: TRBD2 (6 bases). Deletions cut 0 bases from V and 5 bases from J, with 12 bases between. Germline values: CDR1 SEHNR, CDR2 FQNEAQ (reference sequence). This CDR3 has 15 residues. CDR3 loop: CASSLASGKRDTQYF. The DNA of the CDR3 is TGTGCCAGCAGCTTAGCTAGCGGAAAGAGAGATACGCAGTATTTT. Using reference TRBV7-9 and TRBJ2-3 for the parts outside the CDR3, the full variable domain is DTGVSQNPRHKITKRGQNVTFRCDPISEHNRLYWYRQTLGQGPEFLTYFQNEAQLEKSRLLSDRFSAERPKGSFSTLEIQRTEQGDSAMYLCASSLASGKRDTQYFGPGTRLTVL.

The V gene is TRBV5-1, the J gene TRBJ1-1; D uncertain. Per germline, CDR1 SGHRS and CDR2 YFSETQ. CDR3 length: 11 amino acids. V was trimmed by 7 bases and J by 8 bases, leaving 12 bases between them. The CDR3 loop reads CASRWQVEAFF. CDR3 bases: TGCGCCAGCCGCTGGCAGGTGGAAGCTTTCTTT. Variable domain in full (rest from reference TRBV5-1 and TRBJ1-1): KAGVTQTPRYLIKTRGQQVTLSCSPISGHRSVSWYQQTPGQGLQFLFEYFSETQRNKGNFPGRFSGRQFSNSRSEMNVSTLELGDSALYLCASRWQVEAFFGQGTRLTVV.

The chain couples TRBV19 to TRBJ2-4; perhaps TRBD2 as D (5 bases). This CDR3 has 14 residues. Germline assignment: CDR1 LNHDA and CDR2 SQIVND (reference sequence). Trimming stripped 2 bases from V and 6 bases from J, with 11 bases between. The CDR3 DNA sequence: TGTGCCAGTAGTATACCGGGATTGAGAAACATTCAGTACTTC. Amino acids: CASSIPGLRNIQYF.

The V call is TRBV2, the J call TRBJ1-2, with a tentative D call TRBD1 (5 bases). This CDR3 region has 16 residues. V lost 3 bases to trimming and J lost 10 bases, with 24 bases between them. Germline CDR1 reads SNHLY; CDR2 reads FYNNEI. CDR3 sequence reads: CASSDPPTDERRVYTF. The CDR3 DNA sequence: TGTGCCAGCAGTGATCCCCCCACCGACGAACGCAGGGTCTACACCTTC.

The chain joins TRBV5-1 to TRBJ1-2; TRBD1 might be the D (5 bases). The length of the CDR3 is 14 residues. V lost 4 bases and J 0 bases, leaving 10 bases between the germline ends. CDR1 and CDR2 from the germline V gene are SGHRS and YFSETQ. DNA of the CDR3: TGCGCCAGCAGCGGGGCAACCACTAACTATGGCTACACCTTC. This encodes CASSGATTNYGYTF.

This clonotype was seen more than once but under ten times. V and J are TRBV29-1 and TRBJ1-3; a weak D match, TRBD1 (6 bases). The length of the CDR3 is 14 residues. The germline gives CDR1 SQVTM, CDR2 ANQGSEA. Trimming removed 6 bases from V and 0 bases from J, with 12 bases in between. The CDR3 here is CSVLTGFSGNTIYF. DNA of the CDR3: TGCAGCGTCTTGACAGGATTCTCTGGAAACACCATATATTTT. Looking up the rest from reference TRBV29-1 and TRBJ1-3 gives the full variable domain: SAVISQKPSRDICQRGTSLTIQCQVDSQVTMMFWYRQQPGQSLTLIATANQGSEATYESGFVIDKFPISRPNLTFSTLTVSNMSPEDSSIYLCSVLTGFSGNTIYFGEGSWLTVV.

In nucleotides, the CDR3 is TGTGCCAGCAGCGTAGTCACCGGGGAGCTGTTTTTT. Protein product: CASSVVTGELFF. This chain connects TRBV9 to TRBJ2-2; D not resolved. The V gene lost 0 bases and the J gene lost 4 bases, with 1 base spanning the gap. CDR1 SGDLS and CDR2 YYNGEE come from the germline V gene. There are 12 residues in the CDR3.

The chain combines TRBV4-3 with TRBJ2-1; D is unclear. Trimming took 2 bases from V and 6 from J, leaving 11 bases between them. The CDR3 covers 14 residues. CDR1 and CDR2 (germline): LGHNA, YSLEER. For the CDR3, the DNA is TGCGCCAGCAGCCAAAACGGGTTGCGCAATGAGCAGTTCTTC. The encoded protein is CASSQNGLRNEQFF.

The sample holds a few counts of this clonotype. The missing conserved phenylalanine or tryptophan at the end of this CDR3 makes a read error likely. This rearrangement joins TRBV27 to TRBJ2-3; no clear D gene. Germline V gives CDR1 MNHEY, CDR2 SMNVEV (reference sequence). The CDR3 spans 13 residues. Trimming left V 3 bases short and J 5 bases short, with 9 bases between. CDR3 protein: CASSFGVKDTQYL. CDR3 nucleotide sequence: TGTGCCAGCAGTTTTGGTGTTAAAGATACGCAGTATCTT.

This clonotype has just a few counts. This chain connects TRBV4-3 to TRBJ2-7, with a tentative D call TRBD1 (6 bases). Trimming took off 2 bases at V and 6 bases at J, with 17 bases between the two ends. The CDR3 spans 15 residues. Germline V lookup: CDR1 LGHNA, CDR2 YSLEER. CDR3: CASSQRTVQPLEQYF. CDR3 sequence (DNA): TGCGCCAGCAGCCAACGGACAGTCCAGCCCCTCGAGCAGTACTTC.

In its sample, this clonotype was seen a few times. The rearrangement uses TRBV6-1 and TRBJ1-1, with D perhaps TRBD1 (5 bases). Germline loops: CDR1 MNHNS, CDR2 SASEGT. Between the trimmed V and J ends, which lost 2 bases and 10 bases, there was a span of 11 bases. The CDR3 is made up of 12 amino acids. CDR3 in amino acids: CASSERDGGAFF. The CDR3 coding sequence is TGTGCCAGCAGTGAACGGGACGGCGGAGCTTTCTTT.

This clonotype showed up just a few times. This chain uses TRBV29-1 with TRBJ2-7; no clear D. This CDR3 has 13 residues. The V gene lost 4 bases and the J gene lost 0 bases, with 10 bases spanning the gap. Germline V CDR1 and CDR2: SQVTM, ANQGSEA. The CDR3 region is CSVVSRSSYEQYF. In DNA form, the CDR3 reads TGCAGCGTTGTCAGTCGGAGCTCCTACGAGCAGTACTTC.

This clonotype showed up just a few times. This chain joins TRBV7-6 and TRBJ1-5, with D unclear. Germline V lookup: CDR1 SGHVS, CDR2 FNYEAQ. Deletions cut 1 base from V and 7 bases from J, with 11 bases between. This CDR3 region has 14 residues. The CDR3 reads CASSLDRVGQPQHF. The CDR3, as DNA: TGTGCCAGCAGCTTAGACCGGGTAGGGCAGCCCCAGCATTTT.

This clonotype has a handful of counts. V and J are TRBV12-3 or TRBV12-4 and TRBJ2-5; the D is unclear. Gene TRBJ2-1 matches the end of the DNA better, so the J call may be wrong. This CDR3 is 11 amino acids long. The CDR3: CASSPWGEQFF. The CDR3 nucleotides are TGTGCCAGCAGCCCCTGGGGTGAGCAGTTCTTC.

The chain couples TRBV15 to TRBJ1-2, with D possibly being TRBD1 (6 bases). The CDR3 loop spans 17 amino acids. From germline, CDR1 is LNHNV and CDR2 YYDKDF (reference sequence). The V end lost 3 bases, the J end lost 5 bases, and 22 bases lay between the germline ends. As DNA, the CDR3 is TGTGCCACCAGCAGGGCTGGACAGTCCTTGCGGGTATATGGCTACACCTTC. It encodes CATSRAGQSLRVYGYTF.